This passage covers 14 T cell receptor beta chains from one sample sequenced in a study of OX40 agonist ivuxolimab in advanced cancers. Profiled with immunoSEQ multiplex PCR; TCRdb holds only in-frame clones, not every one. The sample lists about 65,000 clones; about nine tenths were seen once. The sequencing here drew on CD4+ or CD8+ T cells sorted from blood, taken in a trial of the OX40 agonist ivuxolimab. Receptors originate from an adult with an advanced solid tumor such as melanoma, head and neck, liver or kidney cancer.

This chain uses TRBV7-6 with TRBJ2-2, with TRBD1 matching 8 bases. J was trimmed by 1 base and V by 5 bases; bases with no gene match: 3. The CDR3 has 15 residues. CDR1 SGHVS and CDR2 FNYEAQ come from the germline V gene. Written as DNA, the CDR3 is TGTGCCAGCAGCATCGGGACAGGGAACACCGGGGAGCTGTTTTTT. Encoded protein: CASSIGTGNTGELFF.

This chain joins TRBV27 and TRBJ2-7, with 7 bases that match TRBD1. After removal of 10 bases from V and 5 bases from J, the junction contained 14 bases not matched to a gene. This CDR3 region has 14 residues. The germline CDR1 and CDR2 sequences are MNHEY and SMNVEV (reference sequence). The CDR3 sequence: CAKTQGPNPHEQYF. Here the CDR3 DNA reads TGTGCCAAAACACAGGGGCCCAATCCCCACGAGCAGTACTTC.

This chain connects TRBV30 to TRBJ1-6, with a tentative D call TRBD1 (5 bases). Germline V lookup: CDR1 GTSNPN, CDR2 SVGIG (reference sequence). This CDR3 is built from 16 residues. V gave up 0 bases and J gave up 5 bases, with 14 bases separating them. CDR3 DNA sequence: TGTGCCTGGAGTGTACGAGTGGGACGGAATAATTCACCCCTCCACTTT. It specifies CAWSVRVGRNNSPLHF.

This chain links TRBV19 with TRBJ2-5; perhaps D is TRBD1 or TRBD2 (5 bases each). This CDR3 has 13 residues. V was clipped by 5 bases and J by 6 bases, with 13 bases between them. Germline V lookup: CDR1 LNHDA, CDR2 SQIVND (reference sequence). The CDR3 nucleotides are TGTGCCAGTAGTGGGCCAGGGAGTCAGACCCAGTACTTC. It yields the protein CASSGPGSQTQYF.

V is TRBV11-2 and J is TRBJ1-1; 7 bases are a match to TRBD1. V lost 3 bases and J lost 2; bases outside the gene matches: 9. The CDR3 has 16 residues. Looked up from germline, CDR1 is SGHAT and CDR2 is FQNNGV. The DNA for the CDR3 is TGTGCCAGCAGCTTGCAATGGGGACAGAAAAACACTGAAGCTTTCTTT. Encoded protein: CASSLQWGQKNTEAFF.

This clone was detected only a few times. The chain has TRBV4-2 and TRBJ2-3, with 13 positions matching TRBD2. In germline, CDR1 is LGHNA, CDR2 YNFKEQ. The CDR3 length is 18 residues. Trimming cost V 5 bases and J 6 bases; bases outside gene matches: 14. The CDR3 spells CASSGLAGERHPADTQYF. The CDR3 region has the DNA TGTGCCAGCAGCGGACTAGCGGGGGAGAGGCACCCCGCGGATACGCAGTATTTT.

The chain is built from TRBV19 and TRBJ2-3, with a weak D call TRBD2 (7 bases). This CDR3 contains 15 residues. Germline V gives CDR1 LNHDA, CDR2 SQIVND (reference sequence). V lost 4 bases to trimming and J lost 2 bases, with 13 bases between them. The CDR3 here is CASSTGGLLTDTQYF. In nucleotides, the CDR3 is TGTGCCAGTAGTACCGGGGGGCTTCTCACAGATACGCAGTATTTT. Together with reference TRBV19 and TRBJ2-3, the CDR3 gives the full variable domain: DGGITQSPKYLFRKEGQNVTLSCEQNLNHDAMYWYRQDPGQGLRLIYYSQIVNDFQKGDIAEGYSVSREKKESFPLTVTSAQKNPTAFYLCASSTGGLLTDTQYFGPGTRLTVL.

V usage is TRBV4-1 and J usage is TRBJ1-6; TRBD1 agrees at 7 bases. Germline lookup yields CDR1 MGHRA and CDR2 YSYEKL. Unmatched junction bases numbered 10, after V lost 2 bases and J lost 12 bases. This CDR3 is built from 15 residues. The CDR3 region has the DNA TGCGCCAGCAGCCAATACCAGGGACAGCAATTACCCCTCCACTTT. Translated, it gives CASSQYQGQQLPLHF.

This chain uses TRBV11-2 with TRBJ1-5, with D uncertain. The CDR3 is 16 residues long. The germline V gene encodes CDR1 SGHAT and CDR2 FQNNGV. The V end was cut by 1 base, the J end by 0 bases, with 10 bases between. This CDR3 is CASSLAGSYSNQPQHF. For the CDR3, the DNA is TGTGCCAGCAGCTTAGCGGGCAGCTATAGCAATCAGCCCCAGCATTTT.

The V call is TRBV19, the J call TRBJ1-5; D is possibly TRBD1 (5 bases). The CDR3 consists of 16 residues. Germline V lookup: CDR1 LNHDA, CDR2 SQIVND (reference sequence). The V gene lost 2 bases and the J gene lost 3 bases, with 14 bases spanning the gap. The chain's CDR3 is CASSISSRTINQPQHF. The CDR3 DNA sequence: TGTGCCAGTAGTATATCCAGTCGGACAATCAATCAGCCCCAGCATTTT.

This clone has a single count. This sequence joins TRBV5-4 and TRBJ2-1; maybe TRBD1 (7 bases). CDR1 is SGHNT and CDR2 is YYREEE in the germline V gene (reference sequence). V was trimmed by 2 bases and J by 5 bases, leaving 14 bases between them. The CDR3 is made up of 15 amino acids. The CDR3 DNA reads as TGTGCCAGCAGCTTCCCCAGGGGGACTCACAATGAGCAGTTCTTC. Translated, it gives CASSFPRGTHNEQFF.

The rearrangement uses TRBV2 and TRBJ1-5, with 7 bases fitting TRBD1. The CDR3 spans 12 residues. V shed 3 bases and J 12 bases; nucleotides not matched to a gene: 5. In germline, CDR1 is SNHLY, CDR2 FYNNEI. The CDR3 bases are TGTGCCAGCAGTGACTCCCCAGGGGGCCAGCATTTT. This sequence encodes CASSDSPGGQHF.

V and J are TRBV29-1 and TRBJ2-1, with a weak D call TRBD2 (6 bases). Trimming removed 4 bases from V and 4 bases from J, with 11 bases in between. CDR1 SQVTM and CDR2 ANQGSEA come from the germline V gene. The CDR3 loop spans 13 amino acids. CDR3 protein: CSVARAGYNEQFF. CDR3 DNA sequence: TGCAGCGTTGCCAGGGCGGGGTACAATGAGCAGTTCTTC.

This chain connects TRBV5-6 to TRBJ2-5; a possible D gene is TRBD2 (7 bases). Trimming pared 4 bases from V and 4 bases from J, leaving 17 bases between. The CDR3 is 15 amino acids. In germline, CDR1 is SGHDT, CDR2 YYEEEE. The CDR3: CASSPVGGRRETQYF. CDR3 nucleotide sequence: TGTGCCAGCAGCCCTGTGGGGGGGCGACGAGAGACCCAGTACTTC.